Shown below are 21 T cell receptor beta chains from a single sample sequenced in a study of T-cell reconstitution after alpha-beta-depleted transplantation in children. Unique molecular identifiers tagged the TCRbeta library. MiXCR, applied by TCRdb to the PCR reads, yields one record per CDR3 protein. The sample records about a million distinct CDR3 sequences, about 29% being singletons. The source material was PBMCs, mostly from graft donor cells, sampled 360 days after TCRalphabeta/CD19-depleted stem cell transplant. The receptors here all came from a boy under two years old who had a stem cell transplant for SCID, so the T cells may come from the graft donor.

This chain links TRBV29-1 with TRBJ1-1; maybe TRBD1 (6 bases). This CDR3 has 10 amino acids. Per the germline V gene, CDR1 is SQVTM and CDR2 is ANQGSEA. V lost 8 bases to trimming and J lost 5 bases, with 9 bases between them. DNA for the CDR3: TGCAGCTGGGGGACAACTGAAGCTTTCTTT. It encodes CSWGTTEAFF.

The chain employs TRBV10-3 and TRBJ2-3; D gene ambiguous. CDR1 ENHRY and CDR2 SYGVKD come from the germline V gene. CDR3 length equals 16 residues. V gave up 0 bases and J gave up 3 bases, with 13 bases separating them. CDR3 in amino acids: CAISESEGGKTDTQYF. The CDR3 DNA reads TGTGCCATCAGTGAGTCGGAAGGCGGAAAGACAGATACGCAGTATTTT.

The CDR3 DNA follows: TGTGCCAGCAGCGGAAGCGGGGTTCGAACAGATACGCAGTATTTT. It codes for CASSGSGVRTDTQYF. The gene calls are TRBV6-1 and TRBJ2-3, with 7 bases aligning to TRBD2. Germline-derived CDR1 and CDR2 are MNHNS and SASEGT. This CDR3 contains 15 residues. Trimming took 6 bases from V and 3 from J; bases not matched to a gene: 9.

The chain joins TRBV12-3 or TRBV12-4 to TRBJ1-2; 7 bases are shared with TRBD1. The CDR3 length is 15 residues. Trimming removed 7 bases from V and 4 bases from J; junction bases left unmatched: 12. CDR3 amino acids: CASTLPGGAGYGYTF. DNA of the CDR3: TGTGCCAGCACCTTACCAGGGGGGGCGGGCTATGGCTACACCTTC.

This clonotype was detected only a few times. The V gene is TRBV12-3 or TRBV12-4, the J gene TRBJ2-1, with D possibly matching TRBD1 (6 bases). V shed 2 bases and J shed 5 bases, with 13 bases lying between them. CDR3 length: 15 residues. The DNA for the CDR3 is TGTGCCAGCAGTTTAAGACAGGCAAGCAACAATGAGCAGTTCTTC. Its protein is CASSLRQASNNEQFF.

Worth noting for this clonotype: At one of its ends the junction is not consistent with the germline gene, which may arise from a read error. V and J are TRBV11-2 and TRBJ2-1; 9 bases align to TRBD2. The CDR3 has 14 residues. Germline V CDR1 and CDR2: SGHAT, FQNNGV. In DNA form, the CDR3 reads TGTGCCAGCAGCTTAGGCCCCCTAGCGGGGCGCCTGGTCTTC. It codes for CASSLGPLAGRLVF. The whole variable domain, filled in from reference TRBV11-2 and TRBJ2-1, reads EAGVAQSPRYKIIEKRQSVAFWCNPISGHATLYWYQQILGQGPKLLIQFQNNGVVDDSQLPKDRFSAERLKGVDSTLKIQPAKLEDSAVYLCASSLGPLAGRLVFGPGTRLTVL.

This clonotype was counted only a few times. The chain recombines TRBV24-1 with TRBJ2-1; 8 nucleotides align to TRBD1. CDR3 size: 16 residues. CDR1 and CDR2 from the germline V gene are KGHDR and SFDVKD. V lost 7 bases to trimming and J lost 4 bases; unmatched junction nucleotides: 11. The CDR3 DNA follows: TGTGCCACCAGCAAGGCGGGGACAGGCGGATACAATGAGCAGTTCTTC. Translating gives CATSKAGTGGYNEQFF.

This chain connects TRBV25-1 to TRBJ1-4; TRBD1 matches at 8 bases. The CDR3 runs 15 residues. V lost 3 bases, J lost 3 bases, and 3 bases stayed unmatched. Germline loops: CDR1 MGHDK, CDR2 SYGVNS. The CDR3 nucleotides read TGTGCCAGCAGTGAGCAGGGGGCCGCTAATGAAAAACTGTTTTTT. Translating gives CASSEQGAANEKLFF.

The chain is built from TRBV7-8 and TRBJ2-3; 12 positions agree with TRBD1. V lost 5 bases and J lost 6; bases outside the gene matches: 12. The CDR3 sequence is 17 residues long. The germline gives CDR1 SGHVS, CDR2 FQNEAQ. CDR3: CASSPTRGTGGRDTQYF. CDR3 nucleotides: TGTGCCAGCAGCCCGACAAGGGGGACAGGGGGCCGTGATACGCAGTATTTT.

This chain uses TRBV20-1 with TRBJ2-1; D is perhaps TRBD2 (5 bases). CDR1 DFQATT and CDR2 SNEGSKA come from the germline V gene (reference sequence). V gave up 2 bases and J gave up 0 bases, with 14 bases separating them. The CDR3 consists of 16 residues. In DNA, the CDR3 is TGCAGTGCTAGACGTCACCCGGGGAGCTCCTACAATGAGCAGTTCTTC. Translated: CSARRHPGSSYNEQFF.

The V and J genes are TRBV4-3 and TRBJ2-7, with D possibly TRBD1 on 6 matching bases. CDR3 size: 15 residues. V was pared by 2 bases and J by 4 bases, with 15 bases between. Germline lookup yields CDR1 LGHNA and CDR2 YSLEER. CDR3 sequence: CASSQSAGTPYEQYF. CDR3 DNA sequence: TGCGCCAGCAGCCAAAGTGCCGGGACACCGTACGAGCAGTACTTC.

CDR3 DNA sequence: TGCGCCAGCAGCATTAACACAGATACGCAGTATTTT. This codes for CASSINTDTQYF. J is TRBJ2-3 and V is TRBV5-1; D remains ambiguous. Looked up from germline, CDR1 is SGHRS and CDR2 is YFSETQ. CDR3 length: 12 amino acids. V lost 4 bases and J lost 2, with 5 bases in between.

This chain uses TRBV5-1 with TRBJ2-7; 7 bases align to TRBD2. Trimming at V came to 3 bases and at J to 5 bases, leaving 5 bases not matched to a gene. This CDR3 region has 13 residues. In germline, CDR1 is SGHRS, CDR2 YFSETQ. For the CDR3, the DNA is TGCGCCAGCAGCTACAGCGGGGAGGACGAGCAGTACTTC. This encodes CASSYSGEDEQYF.

This clonotype was detected only a few times. J is TRBJ1-1 and V is TRBV5-1; perhaps TRBD1 as D (6 bases). This CDR3 region has 13 residues. Germline assignment: CDR1 SGHRS and CDR2 YFSETQ. V was shortened by 7 bases and J by 11 bases, with 21 bases between the two germline ends. This CDR3 is CASGRDYREQAFF. The DNA for the CDR3 is TGCGCCAGCGGCCGAGACTACAGGGAACAGGCTTTCTTT.

This chain connects TRBV6-5 to TRBJ1-1; D may be TRBD1 (5 bases). The CDR3 sequence is 17 residues long. Per the germline V gene, CDR1 is MNHEY and CDR2 is SVGAGI. With 0 bases removed from V and 5 bases from J, the gap between germline ends came to 19 bases. CDR3 DNA: TGTGCCAGCAGTTACTCGCGATCTGGCACTCGGGGGACTGAAGCTTTCTTT. It encodes CASSYSRSGTRGTEAFF.

The CDR3: CATHDGDSYEQYF. CDR3 bases: TGTGCCACCCACGACGGGGACTCCTACGAGCAGTACTTC. The chain couples TRBV15 to TRBJ2-7, with D perhaps matching TRBD2 (5 bases). The germline V gene encodes CDR1 LNHNV and CDR2 YYDKDF (reference sequence). Trimming removed 8 bases at V and 0 bases at J, with 11 bases between. The CDR3 runs to 13 residues. Looking up the rest from reference TRBV15 and TRBJ2-7 gives the full variable domain: DAMVIQNPRYQVTQFGKPVTLSCSQTLNHNVMYWYQQKSSQAPKLLFHYYDKDFNNEADTPDNFQSRRPNTSFCFLDIRSPGLGDTAMYLCATHDGDSYEQYFGPGTRLTVT.

In this sample, this clonotype turned up a few times. The chain links TRBV7-6 to TRBJ2-1; D remains ambiguous. Germline values: CDR1 SGHVS, CDR2 FNYEAQ. The CDR3 totals 16 residues. Trimming shortened V by 2 bases and J by 0 bases, and 11 bases separated the two germline ends. The CDR3 DNA reads TGTGCCAGCAGCTTACATGTCTCGGGCTCCTACAATGAGCAGTTCTTC. It is translated as CASSLHVSGSYNEQFF.

The CDR3 bases are TGTGCCAGCAGTCCAAGACAGTATAGCGGGAACGGTACGCAGTATTTT. Encoded protein: CASSPRQYSGNGTQYF. The V and J genes are TRBV12-3 or TRBV12-4 and TRBJ2-3, with 8 positions matching TRBD2. CDR3 length: 16 residues. Trimming took 5 bases from V and 8 from J; bases not matched to a gene: 15.

This sequence joins TRBV2 and TRBJ2-5, with TRBD1 matching 7 bases. This CDR3 spans 16 amino acids. Looked up from germline, CDR1 is SNHLY and CDR2 is FYNNEI. V shed 4 bases, J shed 0 bases, and the junction held 8 bases outside the gene matches. CDR3 sequence (DNA): TGTGCCAGCAGTGCGGGGACAGTGGGGCACCAAGAGACCCAGTACTTC. Its translation is CASSAGTVGHQETQYF.

In its sample, this clonotype was seen a few times. The gene calls are TRBV5-1 and TRBJ2-5, with 11 bases matching TRBD1. Germline CDR1 SGHRS, CDR2 YFSETQ. The CDR3 loop spans 15 amino acids. V lost 2 bases and J lost 2; bases outside the gene matches: 2. This chain's CDR3 is CASSFGDRGQETQYF. DNA for the CDR3: TGCGCCAGCAGCTTTGGGGACAGGGGGCAAGAGACCCAGTACTTC.

This sequence joins TRBV20-1 and TRBJ1-2; 7 bases line up with TRBD1. V was clipped by 6 bases and J by 8 bases; unmatched bases: 12. The CDR3 length is 13 residues. CDR1 and CDR2 (germline): DFQATT, SNEGSKA (reference sequence). CDR3 sequence reads: CSALGLTGDGYTF. The CDR3 nucleotides are TGCAGTGCCCTAGGGCTTACAGGGGACGGCTACACCTTC.